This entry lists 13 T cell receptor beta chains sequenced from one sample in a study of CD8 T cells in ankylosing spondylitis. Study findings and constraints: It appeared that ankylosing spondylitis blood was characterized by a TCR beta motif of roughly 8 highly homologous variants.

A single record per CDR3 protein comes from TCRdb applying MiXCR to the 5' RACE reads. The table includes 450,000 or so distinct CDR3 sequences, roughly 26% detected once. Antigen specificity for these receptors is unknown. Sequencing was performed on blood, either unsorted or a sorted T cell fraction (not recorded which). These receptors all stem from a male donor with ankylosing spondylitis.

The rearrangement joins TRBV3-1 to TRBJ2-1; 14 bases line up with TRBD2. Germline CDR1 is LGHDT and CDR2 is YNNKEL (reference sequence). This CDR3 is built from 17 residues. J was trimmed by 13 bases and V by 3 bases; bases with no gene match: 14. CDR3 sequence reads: CASSHTQPGLAGVLQFF. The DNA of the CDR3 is TGTGCCAGCAGCCACACACAGCCGGGACTAGCGGGAGTACTACAGTTCTTC.

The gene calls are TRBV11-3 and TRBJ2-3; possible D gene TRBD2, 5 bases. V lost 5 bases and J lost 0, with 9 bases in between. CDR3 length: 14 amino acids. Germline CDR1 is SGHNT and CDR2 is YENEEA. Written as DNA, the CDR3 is TGTGCCAGCAGCCGGAGGACTAGCACAGATACGCAGTATTTT. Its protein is CASSRRTSTDTQYF.

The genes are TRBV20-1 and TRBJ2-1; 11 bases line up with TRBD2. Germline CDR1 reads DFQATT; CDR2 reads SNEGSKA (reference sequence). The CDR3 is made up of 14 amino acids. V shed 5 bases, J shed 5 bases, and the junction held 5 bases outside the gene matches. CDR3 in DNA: TGCAGTGCTGCCACTAGCGGGGGAGACAATGAGCAGTTCTTC. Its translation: CSAATSGGDNEQFF.

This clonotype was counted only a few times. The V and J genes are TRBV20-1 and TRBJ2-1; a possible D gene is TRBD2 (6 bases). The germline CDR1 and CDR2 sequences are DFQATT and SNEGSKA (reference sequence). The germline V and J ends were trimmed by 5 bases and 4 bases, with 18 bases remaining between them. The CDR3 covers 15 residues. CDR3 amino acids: CSAGTGTYGYNEQFF. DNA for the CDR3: TGCAGTGCTGGGACCGGGACTTATGGATACAATGAGCAGTTCTTC.

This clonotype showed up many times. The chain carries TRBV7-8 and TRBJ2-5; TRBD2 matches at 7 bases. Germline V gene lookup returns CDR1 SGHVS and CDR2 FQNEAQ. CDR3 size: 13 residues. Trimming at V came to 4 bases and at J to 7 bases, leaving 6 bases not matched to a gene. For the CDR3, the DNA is TGTGCCAGCAGCTCCAAGCGGGATGGGACCCAGTACTTC. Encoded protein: CASSSKRDGTQYF.

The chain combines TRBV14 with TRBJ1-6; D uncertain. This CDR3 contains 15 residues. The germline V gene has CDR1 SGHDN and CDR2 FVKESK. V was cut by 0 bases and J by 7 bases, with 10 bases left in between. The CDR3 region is CASSQDSGRNSPLHF. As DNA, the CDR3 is TGTGCCAGCAGCCAAGACTCGGGGAGGAATTCACCCCTCCACTTT.

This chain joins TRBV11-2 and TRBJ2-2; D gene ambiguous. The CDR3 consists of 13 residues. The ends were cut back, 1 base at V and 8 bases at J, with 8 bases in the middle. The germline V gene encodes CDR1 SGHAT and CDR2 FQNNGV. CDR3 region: CASSLGRVGELFF. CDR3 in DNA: TGTGCCAGCAGCTTAGGACGGGTAGGGGAGCTGTTTTTT.

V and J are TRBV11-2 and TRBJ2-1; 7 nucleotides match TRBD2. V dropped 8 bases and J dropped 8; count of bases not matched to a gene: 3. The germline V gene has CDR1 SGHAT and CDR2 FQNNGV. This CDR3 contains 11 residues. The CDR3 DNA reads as TGTGCCAGCCTGGGGGGGGATGAGCAGTTCTTC. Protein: CASLGGDEQFF.

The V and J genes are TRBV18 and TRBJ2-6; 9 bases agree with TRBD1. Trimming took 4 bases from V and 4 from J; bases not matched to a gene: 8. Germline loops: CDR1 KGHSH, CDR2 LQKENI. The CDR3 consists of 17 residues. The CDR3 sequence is CASSQPGQGSGANVLTF. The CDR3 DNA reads TGTGCCAGCTCACAGCCGGGACAGGGTTCCGGGGCCAACGTCCTGACTTTC.

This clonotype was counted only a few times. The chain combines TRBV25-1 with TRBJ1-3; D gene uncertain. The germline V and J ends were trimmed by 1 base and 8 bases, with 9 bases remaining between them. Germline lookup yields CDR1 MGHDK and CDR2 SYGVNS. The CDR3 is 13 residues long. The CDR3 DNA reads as TGTGCCAGCAGTGAATCGGGAGCCGACACCATATATTTT. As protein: CASSESGADTIYF.

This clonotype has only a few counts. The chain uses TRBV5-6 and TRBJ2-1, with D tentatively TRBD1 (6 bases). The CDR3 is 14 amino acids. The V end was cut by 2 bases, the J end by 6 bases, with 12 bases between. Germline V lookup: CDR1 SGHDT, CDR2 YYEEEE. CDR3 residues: CASSFEGHRNEQFF. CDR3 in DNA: TGTGCCAGCAGCTTTGAGGGACATCGCAATGAGCAGTTCTTC.

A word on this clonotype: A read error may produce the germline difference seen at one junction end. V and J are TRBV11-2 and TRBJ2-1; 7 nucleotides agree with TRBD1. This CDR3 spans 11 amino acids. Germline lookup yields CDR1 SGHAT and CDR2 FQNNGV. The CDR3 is CASSLIQGVNF. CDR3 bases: TGTGCCAGCAGCTTGATTCAGGGGGTGAACTTC.

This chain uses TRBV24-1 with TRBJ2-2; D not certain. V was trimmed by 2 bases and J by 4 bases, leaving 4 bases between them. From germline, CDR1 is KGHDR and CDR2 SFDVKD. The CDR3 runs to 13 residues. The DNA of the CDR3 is TGTGCCACCAGTGATTCGCTCACCGGGGAGCTGTTTTTT. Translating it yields CATSDSLTGELFF.